The sequence of this T cell receptor beta chain was determined in a study of blood T cells in healthy people across ages. Study-level background: With template switching, about one barcoded beta molecule was captured per two T cells.

Through a sample-barcoded 5' primer and a J-beta primer mix, a second PCR was run for 7 to 11 cycles. Each cDNA molecule received a tag from a template-switch adaptor that had 12 random nucleotides. TCRdb re-called the 5' RACE reads through MiXCR, storing one row per CDR3 protein. The sample holds over a million distinct CDR3 sequences, around 55% seen once. Donors ranged from about 6 to 90 years old and were healthy Caucasians in Russia. Turning to this clonotype: No antigen is known for it.

Study-level findings and limits: Across samples, TCR beta diversity tracked strongly with naive T cell percentage.

In germline, CDR1 is KGHDR, CDR2 SFDVKD. The V and J ends lost 5 bases and 1 base respectively, with 14 bases between them. This CDR3 comprises 16 residues. This clonotype was sampled from a man between 18 and 35 years old in good health. The rearrangement joins TRBV24-1 to TRBJ2-1, with a tentative D call TRBD2 (5 bases). Sample: blood. The DNA for the CDR3 is TGTGCCACCAGTGGGGTAGCGAATCCGTCCTACAATGAGCAGTTCTTC. Amino acid sequence: CATSGVANPSYNEQFF.